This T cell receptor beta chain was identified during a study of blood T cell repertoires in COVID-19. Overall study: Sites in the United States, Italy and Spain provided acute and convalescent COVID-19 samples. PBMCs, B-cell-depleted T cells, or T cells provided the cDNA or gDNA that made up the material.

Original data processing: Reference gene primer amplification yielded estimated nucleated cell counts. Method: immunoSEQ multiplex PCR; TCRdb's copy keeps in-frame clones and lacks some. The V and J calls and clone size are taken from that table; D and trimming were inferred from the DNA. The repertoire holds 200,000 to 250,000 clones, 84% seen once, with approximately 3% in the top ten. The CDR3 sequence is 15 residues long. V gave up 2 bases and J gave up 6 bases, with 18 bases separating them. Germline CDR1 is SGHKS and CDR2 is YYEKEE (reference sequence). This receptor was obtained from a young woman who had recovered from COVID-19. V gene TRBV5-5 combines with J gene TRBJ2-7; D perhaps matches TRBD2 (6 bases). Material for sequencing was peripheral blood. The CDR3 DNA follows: TGTGCCAGCAGCTTAACGGCTAGGGGACTTGGCGAGCAGTACTTC. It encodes CASSLTARGLGEQYF.